This TCR beta chain is from a study of T-cell memory formation after mild COVID-19. This clonotype was observed a handful of times. TCRdb re-analysed the 5' RACE reads in MiXCR, keeping a single row per CDR3 protein. The table lists approximately 440,000 distinct CDR3 sequences, 15% to 25% of them singletons. Germline V CDR1 and CDR2: MNHEY, SVGAGI. CDR3 length: 14 amino acids. J lost 9 bases, V lost 4 bases, and 9 bases had no gene match. Sequencing used PBMCs or a T cell subset sorted from them (not recorded which). This sequence joins TRBV6-5 and TRBJ2-7, with 10 bases aligning to TRBD2. The sequence was obtained from an adult woman who had mild COVID-19 (a few samples of this study predate the infection). Cell type and time point are not known. The CDR3 DNA reads TGTGCCAGCAGTTCGCCCAGCGGGGGGGCCCGGCAGTACTTC. The encoded protein is CASSSPSGGARQYF.